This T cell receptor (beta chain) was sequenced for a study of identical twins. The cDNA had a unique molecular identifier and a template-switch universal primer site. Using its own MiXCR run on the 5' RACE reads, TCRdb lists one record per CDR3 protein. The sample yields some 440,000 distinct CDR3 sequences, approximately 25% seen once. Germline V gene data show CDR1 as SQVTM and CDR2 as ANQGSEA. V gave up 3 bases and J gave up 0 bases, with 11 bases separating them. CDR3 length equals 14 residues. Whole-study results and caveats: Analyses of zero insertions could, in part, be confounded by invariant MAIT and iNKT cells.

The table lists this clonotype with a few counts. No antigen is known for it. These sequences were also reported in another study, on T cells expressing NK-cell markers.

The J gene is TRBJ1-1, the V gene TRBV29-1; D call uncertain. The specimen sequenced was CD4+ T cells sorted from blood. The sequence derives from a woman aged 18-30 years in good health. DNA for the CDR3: TGCAGCGTTGAGCTGTACAGATTGAACACTGAAGCTTTCTTT. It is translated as CSVELYRLNTEAFF.